This T cell receptor beta chain was recovered during a study of blood T cell repertoires in COVID-19. Study background: COVID-19 samples from acute and convalescent phases originated in the United States, Italy and Spain. In each case, the material was cDNA or gDNA derived from T cells, B-cell-depleted T cells, or PBMCs.

Original methodology: Quantification of nucleated cells was approximated via reference gene primer amplification. Produced via immunoSEQ multiplex PCR; TCRdb's table is partial and in-frame only. V and J calls and clone size are as listed in that table; D and trimming were resolved from the DNA. The sample yields under 25,000 clones, around 86% seen once. Germline V CDR1 and CDR2: MNHEY, SMNVEV (reference sequence). V shed 6 bases and J shed 7 bases, with 15 bases lying between them. The CDR3 spans 14 residues. This sequence joins TRBV27 and TRBJ1-4; TRBD1 might be the D (6 bases). Sequencing was done on a sample of peripheral blood. The receptor was derived from a woman in her 70s with active COVID-19. The CDR3 sequence: CASRPGGAGEKLFF. The CDR3 nucleotides are TGTGCCAGCAGACCCGGGGGGGCTGGTGAAAAACTGTTTTTT. The full variable domain, rest sourced from reference TRBV27 and TRBJ1-4, is EAQVTQNPRYLITVTGKKLTVTCSQNMNHEYMSWYRQDPGLGLRQIYYSMNVEVTDKGDVPEGYKVSRKEKRNFPLILESPSPNQTSLYFCASRPGGAGEKLFFGSGTQLSVL.